One and the same sample provided the 26 T cell receptor beta chains below, sequenced in a study of spatial heterogeneity in lung cancer. Indicated time point: blood at routine non-recurrence follow-up after resection. The sequenced material consisted of unsorted whole RNA from tumor, nontumor lung or frozen PBMC. TCRdb analysed the 5' RACE reads with MiXCR anew, one entry per CDR3 protein. In the table there are around 110,000 distinct CDR3 sequences, 12% of which are singletons. The sequencing here drew on PBMCs, taken at follow-up. These receptors originate from a male donor with early-stage non-small cell lung cancer.

This clonotype was counted between two and nine times. V usage is TRBV18 and J usage is TRBJ2-1, with TRBD2 identical over 7 bases. The germline V gene has CDR1 KGHSH and CDR2 LQKENI. This CDR3 spans 17 amino acids. Trimming took 2 bases from V and 0 from J; bases not matched to a gene: 7. In DNA form, the CDR3 reads TGTGCCAGCTCACCAGCGGGACTACTCCGCTCCTACAATGAGCAGTTCTTC. It yields the protein CASSPAGLLRSYNEQFF.

This clonotype was seen more than once but under ten times. The chain carries TRBV11-2 and TRBJ2-6, with 10 bases aligning to TRBD1. Germline V CDR1 and CDR2: SGHAT, FQNNGV. The CDR3 covers 16 residues. With V trimmed by 6 bases and J by 4 bases, 6 bases remained unmatched. CDR3 amino acids: CASRRRQGAGANVLTF. The CDR3 DNA reads as TGTGCCAGCAGACGAAGACAGGGGGCCGGGGCCAACGTCCTGACTTTC.

A few counts support this clonotype. V is TRBV28 and J is TRBJ2-1, with D perhaps given as TRBD1 or TRBD2 (7 bases each). CDR3 length: 17 amino acids. Germline lookup yields CDR1 MDHEN and CDR2 SYDVKM. V lost 3 bases to trimming and J lost 0 bases, with 15 bases between them. In DNA, the CDR3 is TGTGCCAGCAGTTTGGGAGGGGGCCCGAGCTCCTACAATGAGCAGTTCTTC. This encodes CASSLGGGPSSYNEQFF. The complete variable domain, with remaining parts taken from reference TRBV28 and TRBJ2-1, reads DVKVTQSSRYLVKRTGEKVFLECVQDMDHENMFWYRQDPGLGLRLIYFSYDVKMKEKGDIPEGYSVSREKKERFSLILESASTNQTSMYLCASSLGGGPSSYNEQFFGPGTRLTVL.

Many counts were recorded for this clonotype. The rearrangement uses TRBV12-3 or TRBV12-4 and TRBJ1-2; weak D call: TRBD1 (5 bases). V shed 6 bases and J shed 4 bases, with 9 bases lying between them. The CDR3 has 12 residues. The CDR3 DNA reads TGTGCCAGCAGAGACAGCATCTATGGCTACACCTTC. Residues: CASRDSIYGYTF.

This clonotype was found a few times. V usage is TRBV7-8 and J usage is TRBJ1-4; D might be TRBD1 (5 bases). Between the trimmed V and J ends, which lost 5 bases and 5 bases, there was a span of 15 bases. The CDR3 extends over 15 amino acids. The germline V gene has CDR1 SGHVS and CDR2 FQNEAQ. In DNA form, the CDR3 reads TGTGCCAGCAGCGACCGGCGGGGGTCGAATGAAAAACTGTTTTTT. Translated: CASSDRRGSNEKLFF.

This clonotype was seen many times. The chain carries TRBV20-1 and TRBJ2-1; no clear D gene. V was clipped by 0 bases and J by 0 bases, with 12 bases between them. Germline CDR1 is DFQATT and CDR2 is SNEGSKA (reference sequence). The CDR3 totals 16 residues. CDR3 coding DNA: TGCAGTGCTAGAGATAGTGGCAGAATCTCCTACAATGAGCAGTTCTTC. Its translation is CSARDSGRISYNEQFF.

This clonotype occurred many times. The chain has TRBV6-2 or TRBV6-3 and TRBJ1-5; 11 nucleotides line up with TRBD1. Germline V gives CDR1 MNHEY, CDR2 SVGEGT. After removal of 4 bases from V and 4 bases from J, the junction contained 0 bases not matched to a gene. This CDR3 region has 14 residues. The chain's CDR3 is CASSWDRGNQPQHF. The CDR3 DNA follows: TGTGCCAGCAGTTGGGACAGGGGGAATCAGCCCCAGCATTTT.

There are many counts of this clonotype. The rearrangement joins TRBV2 to TRBJ2-7, with a weak D call TRBD1 (6 bases). The CDR3 is made up of 13 amino acids. In germline, CDR1 is SNHLY, CDR2 FYNNEI. V was shortened by 8 bases and J by 1 base, with 12 bases between the two germline ends. CDR3 sequence reads: CASRDTHSYEQYF. The DNA for the CDR3 is TGTGCCAGCCGGGACACCCATTCCTACGAGCAGTACTTC.

The chain joins TRBV12-3 or TRBV12-4 to TRBJ1-1; weak D call: TRBD1 (6 bases). Trimming removed 6 bases from V and 5 bases from J, with 10 bases in between. The CDR3 runs to 12 residues. CDR3 coding DNA: TGTGCCAGCAGGGCAGGGGTGACTGAAGCTTTCTTT. Encoded protein: CASRAGVTEAFF.

This clonotype was seen ten or more times. V usage is TRBV5-5 and J usage is TRBJ2-1, with a possible D match to TRBD2 (6 bases). The CDR3 runs 14 residues. Germline CDR1 and CDR2: SGHKS and YYEKEE (reference sequence). The V end lost 4 bases, the J end lost 2 bases, and 10 bases lay between the germline ends. CDR3 bases: TGTGCCAGCAGCCCTGGAGGGACCTACAATGAGCAGTTCTTC. It yields the protein CASSPGGTYNEQFF.

There are a few counts of this clonotype. This chain uses TRBV7-9 with TRBJ2-5, with D perhaps matching TRBD2 (5 bases). V was clipped by 5 bases and J by 1 base, with 14 bases between them. The CDR3 covers 15 residues. The germline CDR1 and CDR2 sequences are SEHNR and FQNEAQ (reference sequence). In nucleotides, the CDR3 is TGTGCCAGCAGCCCCCGAGAGAGGGTCCAAGAGACCCAGTACTTC. This gives the protein CASSPRERVQETQYF.

CDR3 in DNA: TGTGCCACGGCCCGCCGAGGAACAGGCAACAATGAGCAGTTCTTC. It encodes CATARRGTGNNEQFF. The gene calls are TRBV24-1 and TRBJ2-1; D might be TRBD1 (5 bases). Per the germline V gene, CDR1 is KGHDR and CDR2 is SFDVKD. The CDR3 has 15 residues. With 10 bases removed from V and 5 bases from J, the gap between germline ends came to 20 bases.

This clonotype has more than one count but fewer than ten. CDR3: CASSFYGTMGRAKNIQYF. CDR3 nucleotides: TGTGCCAGCAGTTTCTACGGGACTATGGGTCGGGCCAAAAACATTCAGTACTTC. The genes are TRBV6-2 or TRBV6-3 and TRBJ2-4; 7 bases map to TRBD2. From germline, CDR1 is MNHEY and CDR2 SVGEGT. Losses at the gene ends were 4 bases for V and 1 base for J; bases not matched to a gene: 13. The CDR3 contains 18 residues.

Comments on this clonotype: A much larger clone lies one base from this, so it may be a read error. The rearrangement joins TRBV20-1 to TRBJ2-1; 7 bases are shared with TRBD1. V shed 5 bases, J shed 4 bases, and the junction held 8 bases outside the gene matches. Germline V lookup: CDR1 DFQATT, CDR2 SNEGSKA (reference sequence). The length of the CDR3 is 14 residues. DNA for the CDR3: TGCAGTGCTGTAAAGGGGGCGAGTTACAATGAGCAGTTCTTC. Residues: CSAVKGASYNEQFF.

This rearrangement joins TRBV25-1 to TRBJ1-3; D remains unclear. This CDR3 contains 14 residues. Germline CDR1 reads MGHDK; CDR2 reads SYGVNS. The CDR3 region is CAPRTRGPGNTIYF. CDR3 bases: TGTGCACCCAGGACGAGAGGGCCGGGAAACACCATATATTTT. Drawing the rest from reference TRBV25-1 and TRBJ1-3, the complete variable domain is EADIYQTPRYLVIGTGKKITLECSQTMGHDKMYWYQQDPGMELHLIHYSYGVNSTEKGDLSSESTVSRIRTEHFPLTLESARPSHTSQYLCAPRTRGPGNTIYFGEGSWLTVV.

This clonotype was seen ten or more times. The rearrangement uses TRBV2 and TRBJ2-7, with 7 nucleotides matching TRBD2. This CDR3 spans 12 amino acids. Germline V gene sequence: CDR1 SNHLY, CDR2 FYNNEI. Germline trimming cut 11 bases from V and 3 bases from J; bases unmatched to any gene: 7. The CDR3 loop is CAGGGDSYEQYF. For the CDR3, the DNA is TGTGCCGGGGGAGGGGATAGCTACGAGCAGTACTTC.

This clonotype has at least ten counts. The J gene is TRBJ2-5, the V gene TRBV11-1; 10 bases agree with TRBD2. The CDR3 length is 14 residues. V trimming: 5 bases; J trimming: 5 bases; junction bases outside the gene matches: 5. Germline V gene data show CDR1 as SGHAT and CDR2 as FQDESV (reference sequence). This CDR3 is CASSTLAGAETQYF. The CDR3 DNA reads TGTGCCAGCAGCACGCTAGCGGGGGCGGAGACCCAGTACTTC.

The V gene is TRBV4-3, the J gene TRBJ2-7, with D unresolved. The CDR3 spans 15 residues. The V end lost 0 bases, the J end lost 2 bases, and 11 bases lay between the germline ends. CDR1 LGHNA and CDR2 YSLEER come from the germline V gene. The CDR3 DNA reads TGCGCCAGCAGCCAAGATAGTCCACCAGCCTACGAGCAGTACTTC. Translating gives CASSQDSPPAYEQYF.

V and J are TRBV30 and TRBJ2-1; 7 positions match TRBD1. The CDR3 is made up of 15 amino acids. Trimming cost V 4 bases and J 2 bases; bases outside gene matches: 8. Germline CDR1 is GTSNPN and CDR2 is SVGIG (reference sequence). The CDR3: CAWKPTGRTYNEQFF. As DNA, the CDR3 is TGTGCCTGGAAACCGACAGGGAGAACCTACAATGAGCAGTTCTTC.

This clonotype was counted ten times or more. This chain connects TRBV20-1 to TRBJ1-2; the match to TRBD1 covers 9 bases. The length of the CDR3 is 14 residues. V lost 3 bases, J lost 2 bases, and 4 bases stayed unmatched. The V gene's germline CDR1 is DFQATT and CDR2 SNEGSKA (reference sequence). CDR3 bases: TGCAGTGCTAGCCCAGGGACAGGGAACTATGGCTACACCTTC. It yields the protein CSASPGTGNYGYTF.

In nucleotides, the CDR3 is TGTGCCAGCAGCCCCCAAGGACTGGCCTACGAGCAGTACTTC. The encoded protein is CASSPQGLAYEQYF. The chain has TRBV7-2 and TRBJ2-7, with D perhaps TRBD2 (5 bases). V was shortened by 5 bases and J by 2 bases, with 13 bases between the two germline ends. The CDR3 runs to 14 residues. Per germline, CDR1 SGHTA and CDR2 FQGNSA.

This clonotype showed up many times. The chain joins TRBV5-8 to TRBJ1-2, with unresolved D. V lost 0 bases to trimming and J lost 2 bases, with 5 bases between them. This CDR3 has 13 residues. The germline V gene encodes CDR1 SGHTS and CDR2 YDEGEE. The CDR3 bases are TGTGCCAGCAGCTTGGCACAGAACTATGGCTACACCTTC. Protein: CASSLAQNYGYTF.

The chain has TRBV20-1 and TRBJ2-3; 11 bases fit TRBD2. With V trimmed by 5 bases and J by 4 bases, 5 bases remained unmatched. The CDR3 has 14 amino acids. CDR1 and CDR2 (germline): DFQATT, SNEGSKA (reference sequence). The CDR3 loop reads CSAGSGGASDTQYF. The CDR3 coding sequence is TGCAGTGCTGGTAGCGGGGGGGCCTCAGATACGCAGTATTTT.

This clonotype was counted between two and nine times. The rearrangement uses TRBV5-1 and TRBJ2-5, with D uncertain. Germline V gene data show CDR1 as SGHRS and CDR2 as YFSETQ. The CDR3 consists of 13 residues. V lost 7 bases to trimming and J lost 2 bases, with 12 bases between them. CDR3 sequence (DNA): TGCGCCAGCCAATTGACCGGACAAGAGACCCAGTACTTC. Translating gives CASQLTGQETQYF.

This clonotype was counted between two and nine times. This sequence joins TRBV5-1 and TRBJ2-2, with no clear D. CDR3 length: 13 residues. Germline-derived CDR1 and CDR2 are SGHRS and YFSETQ. V lost 5 bases and J lost 1, with 6 bases in between. The CDR3 sequence: CASRTENTGELFF. CDR3 bases: TGCGCCAGCAGAACAGAGAACACCGGGGAGCTGTTTTTT.

In this sample, this clonotype turned up many times. The rearrangement joins TRBV10-2 to TRBJ2-5; no clear D gene. Trimming pared 7 bases from V and 2 bases from J, leaving 11 bases between. The germline CDR1 and CDR2 sequences are WSHSY and SAAADI. This CDR3 region has 13 residues. DNA for the CDR3: TGCGCCAGCAAAGGGCAGCCACAAGAGACCCAGTACTTC. Protein sequence: CASKGQPQETQYF.